Described below is a single TCR beta chain sequence and its context. This clonotype came up a few times. Its antigen is unknown. No base quality values were provided; no much bigger clone lies one nucleotide off. The CDR3 sequence holds 14 residues, the cysteine and phenylalanine included. CDR3 DNA only is kept here, 42 bases in frame from base 1. The germline V gene sets CDR1 to SGHTA and CDR2 to FQGNSA. The trim is 2 bases for V and 1 base for J, with a gap of 9 bases between the germline ends. Set within a cohort of healthcare workers in London, UK, this nested case-control study involved weekly PCR testing of nasopharyngeal swabs along with blood sampling. Healthcare workers were recruited during the week of the UK lockdown, between 23 and 31 March 2020, and followed weekly for up to roughly 16 weeks. The library was obtained by 5' RACE. For sequencing, a NextSeq 500 was employed. To correct for sequencing error and PCR bias, the TCR library protocol tagged individual cDNA molecules with unique molecular identifiers. Sequencing covered both TCR alpha and beta chains, and within each sample the abundances of alpha and beta sequences were tightly co-correlated. For the original study's pipeline: Decombinator V4 was used to annotate the V gene, J gene and CDR3 of the TCR sequences. Expanded TCRs were defined as changing significantly between any two time points under a Poisson model with p below 0.0001. TCR abundances were normalised to the total number of TCRs sequenced per sample and were expressed as counts per million. TRAV1-2 paired with TRAJ12, TRAJ20 or TRAJ33 defined MAIT TCRs, while TRAV10 paired with TRAJ18 defined iNKT TCRs. VDJdb, accessed 1 November 2021, was searched for CMV, EBV and SARS-CoV-2 annotated TCRs, with TCRs annotated for multiple antigens excluded. Using fastp trimming at Q25 and MiXCR clonotype assembly, TCRdb reanalyzed the public sequencing data and kept in-frame beta chains. One record per CDR3 amino acid sequence lists the most common genes and DNA. These V and J calls derive from TCRdb rather than the authors' analysis. The sample has about 63,000 distinct CDR3 sequences on record, 10% to 15% of them singletons. The top ten clones comprise less than 6% of the sample.

These data originate in a study of early T cells in non-severe SARS-CoV-2 infection (dated by TCRdb to about 2021). Describing the broader study: Bulk RNA from unsorted whole blood was used for TCR sequencing, so alpha and beta chains could not be paired.

Points the paper makes about the study in general: VDJdb matching was skewed toward anti-spike CD8 responses, so virus-specific expansions were likely underestimated and private and CD4 specificities were missed.

The source material was whole blood. This chain is built from TRBV7-2 and TRBJ2-7; there is no confident call for the D gene. This receptor was obtained from an adult who was a healthcare worker with PCR-confirmed SARS-CoV-2 infection or an uninfected control (not recorded which). The CDR3 corresponds to CASSLSPGSYEQYF. The DNA reads as follows: TGTGCCAGCAGCTTATCCCCGGGTTCCTACGAGCAGTACTTC.